These 8 T cell receptor beta chains were sequenced from one sample in a study of T cell responses to AZD1222 COVID-19 vaccine. Here immunoSEQ multiplex PCR was the method, and the copy in TCRdb shows in-frame clones only, minus some. Here the sample spans more than 150,000 clones, around 90% being singletons. Here the sequenced sample was peripheral blood, taken on day 0 of AZD1222 vaccination. The origin of the receptors is an adult in good health.

This clone was seen more than once but under ten times. The rearrangement joins TRBV6-1 to TRBJ2-3; D gene ambiguous. CDR3 length equals 14 residues. Trimming removed 3 bases from V and 3 bases from J, with 10 bases in between. Germline CDR1 MNHNS, CDR2 SASEGT. CDR3 protein: CASSEAFATDTQYF. In DNA form, the CDR3 reads TGTGCCAGCAGTGAGGCATTCGCGACAGATACGCAGTATTTT.

The chain links TRBV3-1 (or the pseudogene TRBV3-2) to TRBJ2-7; 10 nucleotides agree with TRBD2. CDR3 length equals 15 residues. The germline V gene has CDR1 LGHDT and CDR2 YNNKEL (reference sequence). The V and J ends lost 5 bases and 5 bases, in that order; junction bases with no gene match: 9. Written as DNA, the CDR3 is TGTGCCAGCAGCGCCAATAGCGGGAGGTTCAACGAGCAGTACTTC. Translation gives CASSANSGRFNEQYF.

The chain employs TRBV7-2 and TRBJ2-2; 11 bases map to TRBD1. V was pared by 4 bases and J by 7 bases, with 8 bases of the junction left unmatched. There are 16 residues in the CDR3. In germline, CDR1 is SGHTA, CDR2 FQGNSA. The CDR3 DNA reads TGTGCCAGCAGCTCGTCCGGACAGGGGGCTGGCGGGGAGCTGTTTTTT. This translates into CASSSSGQGAGGELFF.

This clone is a singleton in its sample. V and J are TRBV3-1 (or the pseudogene TRBV3-2) and TRBJ1-3; no firm D call. CDR1 is LGHDT, CDR2 YNNKEL, per germline (reference sequence). Trimming took off 4 bases at V and 1 base at J, with 14 bases between the two ends. This CDR3 comprises 16 residues. CDR3 sequence (DNA): TGTGCCAGCAGCCTCCAACGGACGGTATCTGGAAACACCATATATTTT. It is translated as CASSLQRTVSGNTIYF.

This clone was detected only once. This chain joins TRBV6-5 and TRBJ1-1, with D possibly being TRBD1 (5 bases). Germline values: CDR1 MNHEY, CDR2 SVGAGI. The CDR3 sequence is 14 residues long. The V gene lost 0 bases and the J gene lost 6 bases, with 11 bases spanning the gap. The CDR3 protein is CASSYSNQGPEAFF. The CDR3 DNA reads TGTGCCAGCAGTTACTCGAACCAGGGCCCTGAAGCTTTCTTT.

V is TRBV30 and J is TRBJ1-1; no clear D. The germline V gene encodes CDR1 GTSNPN and CDR2 SVGIG (reference sequence). Trimming stripped 2 bases from V and 5 bases from J, with 15 bases between. The CDR3 contains 14 residues. In nucleotides, the CDR3 is TGTGCCTGGAGTACAACGGGCGGAAGGACTGAAGCTTTCTTT. It translates to CAWSTTGGRTEAFF.

This chain links TRBV6-5 with TRBJ2-7; D is perhaps TRBD1 (5 bases). This CDR3 has 14 residues. With 6 bases removed from V and 0 bases from J, the gap between germline ends came to 12 bases. The germline V gene has CDR1 MNHEY and CDR2 SVGAGI. In DNA, the CDR3 is TGTGCCAGCAGGAGACAGACGGACTCCTACGAGCAGTACTTC. Its translation is CASRRQTDSYEQYF.

The CDR3 region is CASSVLGQGASNEQFF. As DNA, the CDR3 is TGTGCCAGCAGCGTGTTGGGACAGGGGGCAAGTAATGAGCAGTTCTTC. The J gene is TRBJ2-1, the V gene TRBV9, with 12 bases aligning to TRBD1. CDR3 length: 16 residues. The ends lost 2 bases at V and 7 bases at J; junction bases unmatched: 7. CDR1 is SGDLS, CDR2 YYNGEE, per germline.